The T cell receptor beta chain described here comes from a study of T cells in women clearing cervical HPV infection. Prevalent HPV16 infections were excluded; only incident single HPV16 infections included. Overall study findings and caveats: Effector/memory and HPV-specific T cells were not isolated, and association timing is unknown.

From germline, CDR1 is SNHLY and CDR2 FYNNEI. The V end lost 5 bases, the J end lost 3 bases, and 11 bases lay between the germline ends. The CDR3 has 14 amino acids. Assay used: immunoSEQ multiplex PCR; TCRdb lists only in-frame clones, some missing. Here the sample table reports 15,000 or so clones. In the case of this clone: Antigen: not known. The sequenced fragment ends 3 residues before the CDR3 boundary, so the rest is inferred from the germline J gene.

This chain connects TRBV2 to TRBJ2-1, with D hard to call. Sequences were obtained from blood buffy coat. This TCR was recovered from a woman aged 18 to 75 with a cervical HPV16 infection that either progressed to CIN3+ or cleared (not recorded which). The CDR3 sequence is CASSRVSSYNEQFF. The CDR3 bases that were read are TGTGCCAGCAGTAGAGTCTCTAGCTACAATGAG.